The TCR beta chain described here comes from a study of shared clonotypes between healthy human individuals. V shed 2 bases and J shed 3 bases, with 11 bases lying between them. From germline, CDR1 is SGHAT and CDR2 FQNNGV. CDR3 length: 14 amino acids. The naive CD8 subset, CD45RO-negative cells positively selected for CCR7, excluded terminally differentiated effector memory CD45RA+ cells. On sorted subsets, replicate PCRs used 200 to 250 ng DNA, or some 28,000 T cell genomes. Under the authors' procedure: From ImmunoSEQ came sequences covering only the junction and carrying no quality scores, so filtering differed. Generated by immunoSEQ multiplex PCR, the TCRdb table keeps only in-frame clones and is missing some. That table gives V, J and clone size, and the DNA gave D and trimming. The data contain about 2.1 million clones, approximately 92% of them singletons.

The rearrangement uses TRBV11-2 and TRBJ2-7, with a weak D call TRBD1 (5 bases). The sequencing sample was made of naive CD8+ T cells from PBMCs. The source of this sequence is a man between 18 and 29 years old in good health. Some clones in this sample may be carry-over from other donors' samples. The CDR3 DNA follows: TGTGCCAGCAGCTTAACCAGGGCGAGCTACGAGCAGTACTTC. Translation gives CASSLTRASYEQYF.